Below, one TCR beta chain is given with its context. This clone was seen a single time. The antigen it binds to is not known. No much larger clone exists at a distance of one base, and base qualities are not known. DNA was extracted from blood mononuclear cells, with the same DNA used for both TCR and STAT3 sequencing. Based on the germline V gene, the CDR1 and CDR2 sequences are SGHRS and YFSETQ. V loses 5 bases at its end and J loses 5 bases; junction bases beyond the gene matches: 8. Taken from cysteine to phenylalanine, the CDR3 has 14 residues. Of all the DNA, just the CDR3 is kept, 42 bases in frame from base 1. This sample was taken from a study of STAT3 mutations in large granular lymphocyte leukemia (dated by TCRdb to the late 2010s). Background on the whole study: Roughly half of the T-LGLL patients who were sequenced longitudinally carried canonical activating STAT3 mutations. More than half of T-LGLL patients received one or more immunosuppressive therapy regimens, with hematologic response in approximately 41% of those treated. Patients with T-cell large granular lymphocyte leukemia underwent serial deep sequencing of TCRbeta CDR3 and STAT3 to reconstruct clonal hierarchy and dynamics. From an initial cohort of around 200 LGL patients, some 17 representative T-LGLL cases were chosen for longitudinal sequencing of TCRbeta and STAT3. A couple of patients with natural killer LGL leukemia were also sequenced longitudinally as controls within the study. For each patient, sequencing was performed at an average of about 4.3 time points, with a range of 2 to 8 samplings. Summary of the overall study and its limitations: The burden of the dominant TCR clone was higher than the STAT3 mutant burden in several patients, which suggests that the STAT3 mutation arose secondarily inside a clone that had already expanded. TCR clonotype switching after therapy was seen in about 35% of the 18 patients, with all newly emerging clones being STAT3 wild type. Persisting codominant clonotypes in some patients meant a small but highly pathogenic clone may have been missed. Linking therapy response to changes in TCR clonal burden was complicated by variable intervals between samplings and by differing treatment regimens. Because no samples were available when a clone first appeared, clonal expansion was inferred from samplings taken at other points. At least one immunodominant TCRbeta clonotype was present in every T-LGLL patient, and multiple immunodominant subclonotypes appeared in about half of the T-LGLL patients.

TCRbeta libraries were sequenced on an Illumina MiSeq, averaging around 40,000 productive templates per sample. TCRbeta CDR3 libraries were generated with the immunoSEQ assay using multiplex PCR amplification. Per the original workflow: Repertoire diversity was calculated as previously defined, and values close to 0 indicated extremely monoclonal samples. The clones in this table, taken by TCRdb from immuneACCESS, are in-frame only. Not every clone is retained; where verified, under half of the shortfall comes from an unresolved V gene, and the cause of the rest is unknown. V, J and clone size were drawn from that table, and D and trimming were deduced from the DNA. This sample lists several thousand clones; roughly 74% were detected once. The ten largest clonotypes hold less than 35% of the sample.

This sequence uses TRBV5-1 and TRBJ1-1; TRBD1 lines up with 8 middle nucleotides. The clonotype comes from a man aged 60 to 75 with T-cell large granular lymphocyte leukemia. Some clones in this sample may be carry-over from other donors' samples. The age is the age at diagnosis. The sample consisted of peripheral blood mononuclear cells. The CDR3 reads CASRAQGALTEAFF. Read as DNA, the sequence is TGCGCCAGCAGGGCTCAGGGGGCTCTGACTGAAGCTTTCTTT.